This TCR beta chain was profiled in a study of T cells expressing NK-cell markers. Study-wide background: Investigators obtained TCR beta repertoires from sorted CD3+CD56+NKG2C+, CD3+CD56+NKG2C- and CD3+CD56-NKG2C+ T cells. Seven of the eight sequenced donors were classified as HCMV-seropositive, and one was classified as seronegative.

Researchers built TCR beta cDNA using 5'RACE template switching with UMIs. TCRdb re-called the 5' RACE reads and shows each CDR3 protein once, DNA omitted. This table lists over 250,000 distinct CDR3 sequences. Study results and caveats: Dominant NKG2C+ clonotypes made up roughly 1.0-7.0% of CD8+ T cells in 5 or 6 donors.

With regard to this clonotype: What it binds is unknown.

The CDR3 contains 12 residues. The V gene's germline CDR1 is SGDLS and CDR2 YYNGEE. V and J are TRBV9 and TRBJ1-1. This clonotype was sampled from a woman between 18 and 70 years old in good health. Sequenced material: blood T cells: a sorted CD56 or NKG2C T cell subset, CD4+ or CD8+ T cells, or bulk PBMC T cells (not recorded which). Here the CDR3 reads CASSVGYTEAFF.